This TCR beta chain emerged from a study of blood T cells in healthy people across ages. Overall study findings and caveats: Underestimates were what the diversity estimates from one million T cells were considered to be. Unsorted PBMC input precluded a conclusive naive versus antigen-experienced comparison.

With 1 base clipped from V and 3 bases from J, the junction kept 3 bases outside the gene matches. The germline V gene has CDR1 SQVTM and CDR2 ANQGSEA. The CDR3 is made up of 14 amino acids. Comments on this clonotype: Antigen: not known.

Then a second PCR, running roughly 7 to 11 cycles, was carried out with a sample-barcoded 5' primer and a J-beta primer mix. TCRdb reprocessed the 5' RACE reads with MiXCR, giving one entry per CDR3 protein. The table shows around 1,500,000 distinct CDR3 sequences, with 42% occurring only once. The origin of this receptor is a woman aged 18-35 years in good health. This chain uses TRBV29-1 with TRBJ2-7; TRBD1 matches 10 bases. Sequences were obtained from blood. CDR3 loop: CSVEADRGDYEQYF. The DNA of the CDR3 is TGCAGCGTTGAAGCGGACAGGGGGGACTACGAGCAGTACTTC.